This T cell receptor beta chain was observed in a study of shared clonotypes between healthy human individuals. Across the whole study: CD4 naive and memory got three plates each, CD8 naive two, CD8 memory one.

The authors divided CD4+ cells into CD45RA+ naive and CD45RA-negative memory subsets. Each subset's genomic DNA was split evenly across several immunoSEQ plates. Some clones are missing from TCRdb's copy, which holds only in-frame ones; the method was immunoSEQ multiplex PCR. The table records about 1 million clones, around 76% of them present only once. This CDR3 spans 14 amino acids. In germline, CDR1 is SGHVS, CDR2 FQNEAQ. The ends lost 7 bases at V and 5 bases at J; junction bases unmatched: 6. The sequenced sample was memory CD4+ T cells sorted from blood. Specified subset: CD45RA-negative fraction. The V and J genes are TRBV7-8 and TRBJ2-1; TRBD1 agrees at 9 bases. The sequence was obtained from a man aged 18 to 29 in good health. CDR3: CASNSRTGDNEQFF. The CDR3, as DNA: TGTGCCAGCAACTCCCGGACAGGGGACAATGAGCAGTTCTTC.